A single sample gave rise to the 19 T cell receptor beta chains below, sequenced in a study of T cell clonality in common variable immunodeficiency. Findings and limits, study-wide: In common variable immunodeficiency, TCR beta chains reportedly carried fewer deletions and N-nucleotide insertions.

The antigens for these receptors are not known. The assay was immunoSEQ multiplex PCR, and TCRdb's table has in-frame clones only and misses some. The record shows about 19,000 clones for this sample, with no singletons present. Sequenced: peripheral blood mononuclear cells. The receptors were gathered from a human donor with common variable immunodeficiency.

This clone was observed a handful of times. Read sequence stops 3 residues before the CDR3 end, and the germline J gene provides the missing end. V is TRBV6-2 or TRBV6-3 and J is TRBJ2-7; 8 bases agree with TRBD1. Germline CDR1 reads MNHEY; CDR2 reads SVGEGT. CDR3 length: 16 amino acids. Unmatched junction bases numbered 13, after V lost 5 bases and J lost 4 bases. The chain's CDR3 is CASSPHPGTGSYEQYF. CDR3 DNA, as far as it was read: TGTGCCAGCAGTCCCCACCCCGGGACAGGCTCATACGAG.

Of note for this clone: The read terminates 3 residues before the CDR3 end, so the remaining end is supplied by the germline J gene. This chain connects TRBV19 to TRBJ1-1; weak D call: TRBD1 (6 bases). The CDR3 totals 14 residues. Germline assignment: CDR1 LNHDA and CDR2 SQIVND (reference sequence). Trimming removed 1 base at V and 2 bases at J, with 8 bases between. The covered CDR3 bases are TGTGCCAGTAGTATAGGAGGGGGAAACACTGAA. It translates to CASSIGGGNTE. The full CDR3 sequence reads CASSIGGGNTEAFF.

In its sample, this clone was seen a few times. The read ends 3 residues before the CDR3 terminus; that terminus is restored from the germline J gene. The chain joins TRBV13 to TRBJ1-1; weak D call: TRBD1 (5 bases). V was shortened by 2 bases and J by 6 bases, with 16 bases between the two germline ends. The length of the CDR3 is 15 residues. Germline values: CDR1 PRHDT, CDR2 FYEKMQ (reference sequence). The DNA read from the CDR3 is TGTGCCAGCAGCTTATCCCTGCAGGGAGGCCCTGAA. Translating gives CASSLSLQGGPE. The entire CDR3 sequence reads CASSLSLQGGPEAFF. Based on the CDR3 plus reference TRBV13 and TRBJ1-1, the full variable domain is AAGVIQSPRHLIKEKRETATLKCYPIPRHDTVYWYQQGPGQDPQFLISFYEKMQSDKGSIPDRFSAQQFSDYHSELNMSSLELGDSALYFCASSLSLQGGPEAFFGQGTRLTVV.

Notes on this clone: The DNA ends 3 residues before the CDR3 does, and the rest of the CDR3 is filled in from the germline J gene. The gene calls are TRBV5-1 and TRBJ2-5; D may be TRBD2 (6 bases). V lost 0 bases to trimming and J lost 2 bases, with 14 bases between them. Per the germline V gene, CDR1 is SGHRS and CDR2 is YFSETQ. The CDR3 totals 16 residues. CDR3 amino acids: CASSLGGGYPQETQYF. CDR3 DNA, as far as it was read: TGCGCCAGCAGCTTGGGTGGGGGGTACCCACAAGAGACC.

This clone was found a few times. The observed sequence ends 3 residues before the CDR3 terminus, with the missing tail filled in from the germline J gene. The chain joins TRBV7-9 to TRBJ2-3, with D maybe TRBD1 (5 bases). This CDR3 is built from 14 residues. V was shortened by 3 bases and J by 5 bases, with 12 bases between the two germline ends. Per germline, CDR1 SEHNR and CDR2 FQNEAQ (reference sequence). The CDR3 reads CASSFQGLGDTQYF. The CDR3 bases that were read are TGTGCCAGCAGCTTCCAGGGTCTTGGAGATACG.

In its sample, this clone was seen many times. An end of the junction differs from the germline gene, which may be a read error. The observed sequence ends 3 residues before the CDR3 terminus, with the missing tail filled in from the germline J gene. V gene TRBV7-7 combines with J gene TRBJ2-5, with D possibly TRBD1 on 5 matching bases. Germline CDR1 SSHAT, CDR2 FNYEAQ (reference sequence). The CDR3 contains 15 residues. The CDR3: CASSPQVGQGETQYF. CDR3 bases read: TGTGCTAGCAGCCCCCAAGTCGGTCAGGGCGAGACC.

The table lists this clone with a few counts. The read terminates 3 residues ahead of where the CDR3 ends, so the germline J gene completes it. The chain links TRBV19 to TRBJ2-7, with TRBD2 as a possible D gene (6 bases). The CDR3 is 15 amino acids. CDR1 is LNHDA and CDR2 is SQIVND in the germline V gene (reference sequence). V lost 3 bases and J lost 4, with 16 bases in between. The sequenced CDR3 bases are TGTGCCAGTAGTATTCAATTTGCGGGGTATTACGAG. It encodes CASSIQFAGYYE. The whole CDR3 protein is CASSIQFAGYYEQYF.

This clone was counted many times. The CDR3 is cut off 3 residues early in the read; its end comes from the germline J gene. The chain links TRBV7-3 to TRBJ1-2, with D unclear. This CDR3 region has 16 residues. V dropped 2 bases and J dropped 5 bases, with 18 bases sitting between them. Germline V gene data show CDR1 as SGHTA and CDR2 as FQGTGA. The CDR3 loop is CASSLGPSGGGYGYTF. The part of the CDR3 DNA that was read is TGTGCCAGCAGCTTAGGGCCCTCAGGAGGTGGATATGGC.

On this clone: Read coverage stops 3 residues before the CDR3 terminus; the germline J gene supplies the remainder. J is TRBJ2-1 and V is TRBV5-1; D might be TRBD2 (8 bases). The CDR3 loop spans 15 amino acids. With 4 bases removed from V and 7 bases from J, the gap between germline ends came to 18 bases. Looked up from germline, CDR1 is SGHRS and CDR2 is YFSETQ. CDR3 bases read: TGCGCCAGCAGCCGGGAGGGACAGTCGCGTAATGAG. Translation: CASSREGQSRNE. In full, the CDR3 reads CASSREGQSRNEQFF.

This clone was recorded a few times. Read coverage stops 3 residues before the CDR3 terminus; the germline J gene supplies the remainder. The chain links TRBV7-2 to TRBJ2-1; TRBD2 aligns across 9 bases. The V and J ends lost 9 bases and 5 bases, in that order; junction bases with no gene match: 8. Germline CDR1 SGHTA, CDR2 FQGNSA. The CDR3 consists of 14 residues. Partial CDR3 DNA: TGTGCCAGTGTTGGCGGGGGGGCCCACAATGAG. It yields the protein CASVGGGAHNE. The full CDR3 protein reads CASVGGGAHNEQFF.

About this clone itself: The sequence runs out 3 residues before the end of the CDR3; the remainder is reconstructed from the germline J gene. The rearrangement uses TRBV6-2 or TRBV6-3 and TRBJ2-1; maybe TRBD2 (6 bases). Trimming took 2 bases from V and 3 from J, leaving 17 bases between them. The CDR3 is 17 residues long. In germline, CDR1 is MNHEY, CDR2 SVGEGT. The CDR3 is CASSYRGTRLGYNEQFF. Partial CDR3 DNA: TGTGCCAGCAGTTACCGCGGGACTCGATTAGGCTACAATGAG.

This clone was recorded at least ten times. The read is 3 residues too short to cover the CDR3 end, so that end is filled in from the germline J gene. The chain couples TRBV20-1 to TRBJ1-6; 9 bases fit TRBD1. V was pared by 5 bases and J by 0 bases, with 5 bases of the junction left unmatched. Germline V CDR1 and CDR2: DFQATT, SNEGSKA (reference sequence). There are 16 residues in the CDR3. The sequenced CDR3 bases are TGCAGTGCTCCCACAGGGGGCAGCTCCTATAATTCACCC. It yields the protein CSAPTGGSSYNSP. The full-length CDR3 reads as CSAPTGGSSYNSPLHF.

This clone was counted between two and nine times. Read data end 3 residues before the CDR3 end; the end is taken from the germline J gene. This chain links TRBV7-3 with TRBJ2-3, with 8 nucleotides matching TRBD2. J was trimmed by 0 bases and V by 5 bases; bases with no gene match: 4. CDR1 and CDR2 from the germline V gene are SGHTA and FQGTGA. This CDR3 is 15 amino acids long. This CDR3 reads CASSGSGASTDTQYF. The sequenced CDR3 bases are TGTGCCAGCAGCGGTAGCGGGGCTAGCACAGATACG.

With respect to this clone: The CDR3 end falls 3 residues outside the read, so it is completed with the germline J gene. The chain employs TRBV5-1 and TRBJ2-5, with TRBD1 matching over 9 bases. CDR1 is SGHRS and CDR2 is YFSETQ in the germline V gene. This CDR3 contains 16 residues. V lost 5 bases to trimming and J lost 5 bases; unmatched junction nucleotides: 13. The CDR3 sequence is CASSLSTQGAGETQYF. The sequenced part of the CDR3 DNA is TGCGCCAGCAGTCTGTCCACACAGGGGGCAGGGGAGACC.

This clone was counted ten times or more. Sequencing ends 3 residues short of the CDR3 end; the germline J gene provides the rest. The chain is built from TRBV7-9 and TRBJ1-1; D remains unclear. Trimming took off 5 bases at V and 1 base at J, with 11 bases between the two ends. The CDR3 has 14 amino acids. CDR1 is SEHNR, CDR2 FQNEAQ, per germline (reference sequence). The sequenced CDR3 bases are TGTGCCAGCAGCCCCCAGGCGGGGAACACTGAA. Translation: CASSPQAGNTE. In full, the CDR3 reads CASSPQAGNTEAFF.

This clone came up a few times. The CDR3 end lies 3 residues beyond the end of the read and is filled in from the germline J gene. The rearrangement joins TRBV6-1 to TRBJ2-7, with a weak D call TRBD1 (6 bases). The germline V gene encodes CDR1 MNHNS and CDR2 SASEGT. This CDR3 contains 16 residues. Trimming removed 1 base from V and 6 bases from J, with 19 bases in between. CDR3 DNA, as far as it was read: TGTGCCAGCAGTGAAGTTGCGGCAGGGGTAGGTACCGAG. It specifies CASSEVAAGVGTE. The full CDR3 protein is CASSEVAAGVGTEQYF.

This clone was counted a few times. The sequence runs out 3 residues before the end of the CDR3; the remainder is reconstructed from the germline J gene. This chain links TRBV7-3 with TRBJ1-2, with no clear D. The germline CDR1 and CDR2 sequences are SGHTA and FQGTGA. Deletions cut 6 bases from V and 5 bases from J, with 10 bases between. The CDR3 loop spans 12 amino acids. The CDR3 DNA, read in part, is TGTGCCAGCAGTGACATTAGATATGGC. Amino acids: CASSDIRYG. The full CDR3 protein is CASSDIRYGYTF.

This clone was recorded many times. The read ends 3 residues early relative to the CDR3; the germline J gene fills the gap. The sample contains more than one DNA sequence encoding this CDR3. The J gene is TRBJ1-2, the V gene TRBV2; weak D call: TRBD1 (5 bases). Looked up from germline, CDR1 is SNHLY and CDR2 is FYNNEI. The CDR3 totals 13 residues. The CDR3 loop is CASSDRQGKGYTF. Incomplete CDR3 DNA: TGTGCCAGCAGTGATCGGCAGGGAAAAGGC.

This clone came up a few times. The read halts 3 residues ahead of the CDR3 end, with the missing end drawn from the germline J gene. The chain joins TRBV6-2 or TRBV6-3 to TRBJ2-1; 8 nucleotides match TRBD2. Germline V gives CDR1 MNHEY, CDR2 SVGEGT. CDR3 length equals 16 residues. The junction had 5 bases not matched to a gene; V was cut back by 3 bases and J by 1 base. The part of the CDR3 DNA that was read is TGTGCCAGCAGTTATCAGGAGCGGGGGTCCTACAATGAG. Its protein is CASSYQERGSYNE. The CDR3 as a whole reads CASSYQERGSYNEQFF.